Each of the 21 T cell receptor beta chains below was sequenced from the same sample in a study of T cells in localized non-small cell lung cancer (TCRdb year 2020). Library creation used the immunoSEQ multiplex PCR assay. TCRdb obtained this table from immuneACCESS and retained in-frame rearrangements with V and J assigned. These tables miss some clones; where compared with another copy, unresolved V genes account for less than half of the shortfall, and the remainder is unexplained. The sample records 48,000 or so clones, roughly 90% of which are singletons. 15% to 20% of the sample is taken by the ten largest. Sequenced material: peripheral blood, taken before any cancer treatment. These receptors were taken from a male donor aged 60 or older with stage III squamous cell lung carcinoma.

The chain recombines TRBV9 with TRBJ2-3; D possibly corresponds to TRBD2 (5 bases). The germline CDR1 and CDR2 sequences are SGDLS and YYNGEE. With 4 bases removed from V and 3 bases from J, the gap between germline ends came to 12 bases. There are 14 residues in the CDR3. The CDR3 DNA is TGTGCCAGCAGCCCTCGGACTCAAACAGATACGCAGTATTTT. Amino acids: CASSPRTQTDTQYF.

This chain links TRBV7-8 with TRBJ2-5, with 8 bases fitting TRBD2. This CDR3 comprises 15 residues. The V and J ends lost 5 bases and 5 bases, in that order; junction bases with no gene match: 10. The V gene's germline CDR1 is SGHVS and CDR2 FQNEAQ. CDR3 nucleotide sequence: TGTGCCAGCAGCCCCGAGCTGGCTAGCGGGGAGACCCAGTACTTC. This translates into CASSPELASGETQYF.

This clone was detected a few times. J is TRBJ1-5 and V is TRBV25-1; a weak D match, TRBD1 (5 bases). Per germline, CDR1 MGHDK and CDR2 SYGVNS. This CDR3 contains 12 residues. V gave up 6 bases and J gave up 4 bases, with 7 bases separating them. The DNA for the CDR3 is TGTGCCAGCAGAGAGGGGAATCAGCCCCAGCATTTT. Its translation: CASREGNQPQHF.

This clone was recorded once. J is TRBJ2-3 and V is TRBV27; D unclear. CDR3 length: 14 amino acids. The V gene's germline CDR1 is MNHEY and CDR2 SMNVEV (reference sequence). The ends were cut back, 5 bases at V and 2 bases at J, with 11 bases in the middle. CDR3 bases: TGTGCCAGCAGTCCATGGGCCCTCACAGATACGCAGTATTTT. Amino acids: CASSPWALTDTQYF.

In DNA form, the CDR3 reads TGTGCCAGCAGTTTATTCGGTCGGGAAGGGTCTAACTATGGCTACACCTTC. It encodes CASSLFGREGSNYGYTF. This chain connects TRBV28 to TRBJ1-2; D is ambiguous. Trimming stripped 1 base from V and 0 bases from J, with 15 bases between. The CDR3 has 17 residues. Per the germline V gene, CDR1 is MDHEN and CDR2 is SYDVKM.

This sequence joins TRBV5-1 and TRBJ2-4; maybe TRBD1 (5 bases). Trimming stripped 0 bases from V and 2 bases from J, with 12 bases between. The CDR3 has 16 amino acids. Per the germline V gene, CDR1 is SGHRS and CDR2 is YFSETQ. The CDR3 protein is CASSLAVDTSKNIQYF. CDR3 DNA: TGCGCCAGCAGCTTGGCCGTGGACACGTCCAAAAACATTCAGTACTTC.

The chain joins TRBV9 to TRBJ2-7; 11 positions agree with TRBD2. V lost 2 bases, J lost 0 bases, and 4 bases stayed unmatched. The CDR3 sequence is 16 residues long. Per the germline V gene, CDR1 is SGDLS and CDR2 is YYNGEE. CDR3 DNA: TGTGCCAGCAGCGTGGGACTAGCGGCCACCTCCTACGAGCAGTACTTC. Its protein is CASSVGLAATSYEQYF.

This chain uses TRBV19 with TRBJ2-7; unclear D gene. The CDR3 runs 13 residues. V was clipped by 2 bases and J by 1 base, with 6 bases between them. Germline V CDR1 and CDR2: LNHDA, SQIVND (reference sequence). The chain's CDR3 is CASSIKGSYEQYF. In DNA, the CDR3 is TGTGCCAGTAGTATAAAAGGGTCCTACGAGCAGTACTTC.

The chain is built from TRBV7-6 and TRBJ2-1, with TRBD2 matching 8 bases. This CDR3 has 17 residues. Germline V gene sequence: CDR1 SGHVS, CDR2 FNYEAQ. J was trimmed by 1 base and V by 4 bases; bases with no gene match: 9. CDR3 in amino acids: CASSSSPGLVSYNEQFF. The CDR3 DNA sequence: TGTGCCAGCAGCTCGTCCCCGGGACTAGTGTCCTACAATGAGCAGTTCTTC.

The CDR3 nucleotides read TGCGCCAGCAGCTTGATTCGTCAGGGCAGGTTAACCGGGGAGCTGTTTTTT. It codes for CASSLIRQGRLTGELFF. The chain combines TRBV5-1 with TRBJ2-2; D may be TRBD1 (5 bases). V shed 1 base and J shed 5 bases, with 18 bases lying between them. Germline V lookup: CDR1 SGHRS, CDR2 YFSETQ. This CDR3 comprises 17 residues.

The chain combines TRBV10-2 with TRBJ2-2; TRBD2 aligns across 11 bases. J gave up 0 bases and V 4 bases, and 1 base lay outside the gene matches. The CDR3 runs 16 residues. CDR1 and CDR2 from the germline V gene are WSHSY and SAAADI. CDR3 in amino acids: CASSVTSGANTGELFF. CDR3 DNA sequence: TGCGCCAGCAGTGTGACTAGCGGGGCGAACACCGGGGAGCTGTTTTTT.

This clone came up a few times. The chain carries TRBV19 and TRBJ1-5, with D possibly TRBD1 on 5 matching bases. Germline values: CDR1 LNHDA, CDR2 SQIVND (reference sequence). V lost 7 bases to trimming and J lost 11 bases, with 12 bases between them. CDR3 length equals 11 residues. The CDR3 DNA reads TGTGCCAGTAAGGGGAGGGGCTCCCAGCATTTT. Translated, it gives CASKGRGSQHF.

The rearrangement joins TRBV9 to TRBJ1-3, with D perhaps TRBD1 (5 bases). Trimming pared 0 bases from V and 4 bases from J, leaving 11 bases between. The CDR3 is 15 residues long. CDR1 and CDR2 (germline): SGDLS, YYNGEE. The CDR3 spells CASSVAGSMGNTIYF. CDR3 DNA: TGTGCCAGCAGCGTAGCAGGGTCAATGGGAAACACCATATATTTT.

The chain is built from TRBV15 and TRBJ1-1; tentative D call: TRBD1 (6 bases). The CDR3 consists of 15 residues. Trimming took 11 bases from V and 2 from J, leaving 21 bases between them. The germline CDR1 and CDR2 sequences are LNHNV and YYDKDF (reference sequence). The CDR3 loop is CAAKPRTAGNTEAFF. CDR3 nucleotides: TGTGCCGCAAAACCCCGGACAGCCGGTAACACTGAAGCTTTCTTT.

This clone appeared once. CDR3 residues: CASSEPTPGRKNQPQHF. In DNA form, the CDR3 reads TGTGCCAGCAGTGAACCTACTCCGGGACGGAAGAATCAGCCCCAGCATTTT. V is TRBV2 and J is TRBJ1-5; maybe TRBD1 (5 bases). The CDR3 extends over 17 amino acids. V shed 2 bases and J shed 4 bases, with 18 bases lying between them. Germline loops: CDR1 SNHLY, CDR2 FYNNEI.

This clone is a singleton in its sample. The V call is TRBV7-8, the J call TRBJ2-5, with 10 bases fitting TRBD2. CDR1 is SGHVS, CDR2 FQNEAQ, per germline. The CDR3 extends over 17 amino acids. V lost 5 bases to trimming and J lost 3 bases; unmatched junction nucleotides: 12. The CDR3 region is CASSPPRAGGGKETQYF. The CDR3 region has the DNA TGTGCCAGCAGCCCCCCAAGAGCGGGAGGGGGAAAAGAGACCCAGTACTTC.

The chain combines TRBV7-9 with TRBJ1-1; D is perhaps TRBD1 (5 bases). This CDR3 is built from 13 residues. With 5 bases removed from V and 7 bases from J, the gap between germline ends came to 14 bases. Germline values: CDR1 SEHNR, CDR2 FQNEAQ (reference sequence). The CDR3 protein is CASSRDFSGEAFF. DNA of the CDR3: TGTGCCAGCAGCAGGGACTTCTCAGGTGAAGCTTTCTTT.

CDR3 nucleotides: TGTGCCAGTCGGGGGAGGGGGACTCCACTGGGGGAGACCCAGTACTTC. The encoded protein is CASRGRGTPLGETQYF. The J gene is TRBJ2-5, the V gene TRBV19, with a possible D match to TRBD2 (7 bases). V lost 8 bases and J lost 5, with 24 bases in between. The CDR3 covers 16 residues. Germline CDR1 and CDR2: LNHDA and SQIVND (reference sequence).

The rearrangement links TRBV11-1 to TRBJ2-6; D unresolved. Germline assignment: CDR1 SGHAT and CDR2 FQDESV (reference sequence). Trimming removed 4 bases at V and 6 bases at J, with 1 base between. This CDR3 region has 11 residues. CDR3 DNA sequence: TGTGCCAGCAGCTCGGCCAACGTCCTGACTTTC. Its translation: CASSSANVLTF.

The rearrangement links TRBV6-5 to TRBJ2-3; D uncertain. V was clipped by 0 bases and J by 4 bases, with 5 bases between them. The CDR3 is made up of 13 amino acids. The germline V gene encodes CDR1 MNHEY and CDR2 SVGAGI. CDR3 coding DNA: TGTGCCAGCAGTTACTCGAGCCCAGATACGCAGTATTTT. It codes for CASSYSSPDTQYF.

The chain carries TRBV29-1 and TRBJ2-3; D perhaps matches TRBD1 (7 bases). CDR3 length: 15 amino acids. V shed 4 bases and J shed 4 bases, with 18 bases lying between them. Looked up from germline, CDR1 is SQVTM and CDR2 is ANQGSEA. DNA for the CDR3: TGCAGCGTTGTTCAGGGGGGATTAGCTGCAGATACGCAGTATTTT. Protein: CSVVQGGLAADTQYF.